Listed here are 18 T cell receptor beta chains from one sample, sequenced in a study of prognosis after radiotherapy for stage I lung cancer. Amplification of TCR beta CDR3 from genomic DNA used two-round multiplex PCR. Round-one PCR had primers specific to each TRBV and TRBJ gene. TCRdb re-analysed the multiplex PCR reads in MiXCR, keeping a single row per CDR3 protein. The sample carries over 45,000 distinct CDR3 sequences, about 26% recorded once. The starting material was PBMCs, obtained before or after stereotactic body radiation therapy (not recorded which). These receptors all come from a donor of 50 years or more with non-small cell lung cancer.

This clonotype was detected ten times or more. V usage is TRBV5-1 and J usage is TRBJ2-2, with D tentatively TRBD2 (5 bases). The germline CDR1 and CDR2 sequences are SGHRS and YFSETQ. Trimming shortened V by 0 bases and J by 6 bases, and 9 bases separated the two germline ends. CDR3 length: 14 amino acids. The CDR3 DNA sequence: TGCGCCAGCAGCTTGGGGAGGAGAGCCGGGGAGCTGTTTTTT. Protein: CASSLGRRAGELFF.

As to this clonotype: One base separates it from a far larger clone, so it is likely a read error. The chain carries TRBV6-9 and TRBJ2-7, with D hard to call. CDR1 MNHGY and CDR2 SVAAGI come from the germline V gene. Trimming stripped 4 bases from V and 4 bases from J, with 14 bases between. CDR3 size: 14 residues. In nucleotides, the CDR3 is TGTGCCAGCAGTTCTTTGTGTAATGGTTACGAGCAGTACTTC. Amino acids: CASSSLCNGYEQYF.

The table lists this clonotype with many counts. The chain has TRBV27 and TRBJ2-7; D is undetermined. CDR3 length: 12 residues. The V end was cut by 3 bases, the J end by 1 base, with 4 bases between. CDR1 is MNHEY and CDR2 is SMNVEV in the germline V gene (reference sequence). In DNA form, the CDR3 reads TGTGCCAGCAGTTTGCAGTCCTACGAGCAGTACTTC. It yields the protein CASSLQSYEQYF.

This clonotype was seen many times. The chain links TRBV28 to TRBJ1-2; a possible D gene is TRBD1 (5 bases). This CDR3 is built from 14 residues. V gave up 4 bases and J gave up 3 bases, with 12 bases separating them. Looked up from germline, CDR1 is MDHEN and CDR2 is SYDVKM. The CDR3 region has the DNA TGTGCCAGCAGTTGGGGGAGAGGGGACTATGGCTACACCTTC. This codes for CASSWGRGDYGYTF.

This rearrangement joins TRBV27 to TRBJ2-7, with D possibly being TRBD1 (5 bases). Germline assignment: CDR1 MNHEY and CDR2 SMNVEV (reference sequence). There are 16 residues in the CDR3. V was clipped by 6 bases and J by 2 bases, with 20 bases between them. In nucleotides, the CDR3 is TGTGCCAGCAGGAAAGACAGAACGGTGGTGACCTACGAGCAGTACTTC. Amino acids: CASRKDRTVVTYEQYF.

As regards this clonotype: This could be a read error, since a much larger clone is one nucleotide away. The chain is built from TRBV18 and TRBJ2-6, with a possible D match to TRBD1 (5 bases). Germline V gene lookup returns CDR1 KGHSH and CDR2 LQKENI. Trimming left V 0 bases short and J 6 bases short, with 15 bases between. The CDR3 has 17 amino acids. The CDR3 is CASSPPRGRAMANVLTF. The CDR3 DNA reads TGTGCCAGCTCACCACCGAGAGGCAGGGCGATGGCCAACGTCCTGACTTTC.

In regard to this clonotype: This sequence is one base from a far larger clone and is likely a read error. The rearrangement uses TRBV7-2 and TRBJ1-2; a possible D gene is TRBD1 (5 bases). The germline V gene encodes CDR1 SGHTA and CDR2 FQGNSA. V gave up 5 bases and J gave up 6 bases, with 10 bases separating them. CDR3 size: 12 residues. The CDR3 sequence is CASSGHPDGYTF. CDR3 coding DNA: TGTGCCAGCAGCGGACATCCCGATGGCTACACCTTC.

This clonotype was picked up many times. The V and J genes are TRBV19 and TRBJ1-6; TRBD1 matches at 10 bases. The CDR3 spans 15 residues. Germline trimming cut 4 bases from V and 10 bases from J; bases unmatched to any gene: 7. Germline V lookup: CDR1 LNHDA, CDR2 SQIVND (reference sequence). This CDR3 reads CASSTDRGPNSPLHF. In DNA form, the CDR3 reads TGTGCCAGTAGTACCGACAGGGGGCCCAACTCACCCCTCCACTTT.

As regards this clonotype: A single base separates this from a much larger clone, so it may be a read error. This chain links TRBV6-9 with TRBJ2-4; a possible D gene is TRBD1 (5 bases). The V end lost 4 bases, the J end lost 1 base, and 14 bases lay between the germline ends. Germline CDR1 is MNHGY and CDR2 is SVAAGI. The CDR3 has 16 residues. CDR3 in amino acids: CASSFNRQLAKNIQYF. The CDR3 region has the DNA TGTGCCAGCAGTTTCAACAGGCAATTGGCCAAAAACATTCAGTACTTC.

This chain uses TRBV24-1 with TRBJ2-1, with 9 bases that match TRBD2. V lost 4 bases, J lost 8 bases, and 5 bases stayed unmatched. Germline CDR1 is KGHDR and CDR2 is SFDVKD. This CDR3 region has 14 residues. CDR3 nucleotide sequence: TGTGCCACCAGTGACGGGCGGGGGGGCCATGAGCAGTTCTTC. This translates into CATSDGRGGHEQFF.

Many counts were recorded for this clonotype. The chain couples TRBV7-2 to TRBJ1-1; no clear D gene. The V gene lost 5 bases and the J gene lost 3 bases, with 10 bases spanning the gap. The CDR3 loop spans 13 amino acids. Germline CDR1 SGHTA, CDR2 FQGNSA. CDR3 nucleotides: TGTGCCAGCAGCCCTGGGAGAGACACTGAAGCTTTCTTT. As protein: CASSPGRDTEAFF.

This clonotype was seen repeatedly, ten times or more. The chain employs TRBV9 and TRBJ2-3; no firm D call. Trimming removed 4 bases at V and 2 bases at J, with 11 bases between. This CDR3 has 14 residues. The V gene's germline CDR1 is SGDLS and CDR2 YYNGEE. The CDR3: CASSPRRTTDTQYF. CDR3 sequence (DNA): TGTGCCAGCAGCCCCCGAAGGACCACAGATACGCAGTATTTT.

This clonotype was observed at least ten times. The chain recombines TRBV2 with TRBJ2-7; D unresolved. CDR1 and CDR2 from the germline V gene are SNHLY and FYNNEI. The V and J ends lost 7 bases and 7 bases respectively, with 14 bases between them. The CDR3 contains 12 residues. The CDR3 region has the DNA TGTGCCAGCACCTGGACCCCCCAGGAGCAGTACTTC. This sequence encodes CASTWTPQEQYF.

On this clonotype itself: Relative to the germline gene, one junction end is altered; a read error may explain this. The chain couples TRBV2 to TRBJ2-7, with D possibly TRBD1 on 6 matching bases. From germline, CDR1 is SNHLY and CDR2 FYNNEI. The CDR3 has 13 amino acids. The CDR3 protein is CASSTGIRDEKYF. The DNA for the CDR3 is TGTGCCAGCAGTACAGGGATCAGGGACGAGAAGTACTTC. Full variable domain (rest looked up from reference TRBV2 and TRBJ2-7): EPEVTQTPSHQVTQMGQEVILRCVPISNHLYFYWYRQILGQKVEFLVSFYNNEISEKSEIFDDQFSVERPDGSNFTLKIRSTKLEDSAMYFCASSTGIRDEKYFGPGTRLTVT.

This clonotype has at least ten counts. The rearrangement uses TRBV4-3 and TRBJ2-3; 7 bases match TRBD2. Germline V gives CDR1 LGHNA, CDR2 YSLEER. The CDR3 is 12 residues long. V was clipped by 6 bases and J by 11 bases; unmatched bases: 8. This chain's CDR3 is CASRSGTTRQYF. The CDR3 nucleotides are TGCGCCAGCAGAAGCGGGACTACAAGGCAGTATTTT.

About this clonotype itself: A read error may be the cause here, since a much bigger clone is one base away. V and J are TRBV6-5 and TRBJ2-6; 12 bases agree with TRBD1. The trim removed 1 base at V and 3 bases at J, leaving 7 bases unmatched. CDR1 is MNHEY, CDR2 SVGAGI, per germline. The CDR3 runs 19 residues. The CDR3 region is CASSYLPGQGAVGANVLTF. Written as DNA, the CDR3 is TGTGCCAGCAGTTACTTGCCGGGACAGGGGGCGGTTGGGGCCAACGTCCTGACTTTC.

The table lists this clonotype with a count of one. The rearrangement links TRBV6-1 to TRBJ2-7; D is perhaps TRBD1 (6 bases). Germline V gives CDR1 MNHNS, CDR2 SASEGT. The CDR3 extends over 15 amino acids. Deletions cut 4 bases from V and 3 bases from J, with 16 bases between. CDR3 sequence (DNA): TGTGCCAGCAGTGCTCCAGAGGGGGACCGCTACGAGCAGTACTTC. It encodes CASSAPEGDRYEQYF.

This clonotype was observed many times. The J gene is TRBJ1-1, the V gene TRBV25-1; weak D call: TRBD1 (5 bases). Germline V gene sequence: CDR1 MGHDK, CDR2 SYGVNS. Trimming removed 3 bases from V and 4 bases from J, with 15 bases in between. The CDR3 is 15 amino acids. This CDR3 reads CASSDRVRSSTEAFF. Written as DNA, the CDR3 is TGTGCCAGCAGTGACAGGGTCAGGAGTTCCACTGAAGCTTTCTTT.